A selection of T cell receptor beta chains follows, all from one sample in a study of cytomegalovirus exposure and HLA in healthy donors. Measured with immunoSEQ multiplex PCR; TCRdb has only the in-frame clones, and not every one. Counted here are about 190,000 clones, more than 65% occurring once; the ten biggest clones make up 3% to 4%. Input material: PBMCs. These receptors were taken from a woman aged 25 to 39 in good health and CMV-seropositive. CDR3s include the opening cysteine and the closing phenylalanine or tryptophan. Each record gives: D gene, V gene, J gene, clone size, CDR3 DNA, CDR3 protein. D genes are given only for firm matches. Rows give clone size only sometimes, using once, few, many, or a class for an expanded clone.

d_gene: TRBD1
v_gene: TRBV28
j_gene: TRBJ1-6
abundance: .
CDR3nt: TGTGCCAGCAGTTTCTCCGGGACAGGGTTGACTTCACCCCTCCACTTT
CDR3aa: CASSFSGTGLTSPLHF

d_gene: TRBD1
v_gene: TRBV6-5
j_gene: TRBJ2-3
abundance: few
CDR3nt: TGTGCCAGCAGCCGAGGGACAGCAACAGATACGCAGTATTTT
CDR3aa: CASSRGTATDTQYF

d_gene: TRBD1
v_gene: TRBV19
j_gene: TRBJ1-1
abundance: .
CDR3nt: TGTGCCAGTACTCCGACAGGGTGGAGTGAAGCTTTCTTT
CDR3aa: CASTPTGWSEAFF

d_gene: .
v_gene: TRBV2
j_gene: TRBJ1-2
abundance: few
CDR3nt: TGTGCCAGCAGTGGTTCGTCAGGGCAAATAGGTGGCTACACCTTC
CDR3aa: CASSGSSGQIGGYTF

d_gene: .
v_gene: TRBV28
j_gene: TRBJ1-4
abundance: few
CDR3nt: TGTGCCAGCGACACCCGGGACAAAAGGCTTTTT
CDR3aa: CASDTRDKRLF

d_gene: .
v_gene: TRBV7-2
j_gene: TRBJ2-7
abundance: .
CDR3nt: TGTGCCAGCAGCCCCAAATTACTCTCCTACGAGCAGTACTTC
CDR3aa: CASSPKLLSYEQYF

d_gene: .
v_gene: TRBV28
j_gene: TRBJ2-2
abundance: .
CDR3nt: TGTGCCAGCAGTTTAGGGGGCGTTACCGGGGAGCTGTTTTTT
CDR3aa: CASSLGGVTGELFF

d_gene: TRBD1
v_gene: TRBV23-1
j_gene: TRBJ2-7
abundance: few
CDR3nt: TGCGCCAGCTCCCCAACCCAGGGGGCCGAGCAGTACTTC
CDR3aa: CASSPTQGAEQYF

d_gene: .
v_gene: TRBV7-9
j_gene: TRBJ1-1
abundance: few
CDR3nt: TGTGCCAGCAGCCAGGGTCAGGGCACTGAAGCTTTCTTT
CDR3aa: CASSQGQGTEAFF

d_gene: .
v_gene: TRBV25-1
j_gene: TRBJ2-7
abundance: .
CDR3nt: TGTGCCAGCCAGGGACTCCTATCCACCGAGCAGTACTTC
CDR3aa: CASQGLLSTEQYF

d_gene: TRBD2
v_gene: TRBV28
j_gene: TRBJ2-5
abundance: .
CDR3nt: TGTGCCAGCAGTTTGCGGGGGGTCGTTGAGACCCAGTACTTC
CDR3aa: CASSLRGVVETQYF

d_gene: .
v_gene: TRBV25-1
j_gene: TRBJ2-2
abundance: .
CDR3nt: TGTGCCAGCAGTACCACTCAGGGTAGCACCGGGGAGCTGTTTTTT
CDR3aa: CASSTTQGSTGELFF

d_gene: TRBD2
v_gene: TRBV7-9
j_gene: TRBJ2-1
abundance: .
CDR3nt: TGTTCCAGCAGCATAAGGGGCGGGAGGATTATTCCCTACAATGAGCAGTTCTTC
CDR3aa: CSSSIRGGRIIPYNEQFF

d_gene: .
v_gene: TRBV5-4
j_gene: TRBJ2-1
abundance: .
CDR3nt: TGTGCCAGCAGCTTGACAAATGAGCAGTTCTTC
CDR3aa: CASSLTNEQFF